The 26 T cell receptor beta chains listed next were all sequenced from one sample in a study of T cell repertoires in cytomegalovirus infection. TCRdb re-called the reads through MiXCR, storing one row per CDR3 protein. Here the sample spans a few hundred thousand distinct CDR3 sequences, 30% to 35% being singletons. No antigens are known for them. Specimen: cultured PBMCs, collected from culture after CMV antigen stimulation. The receptors shown here come from a human donor in good health (CMV status not recorded). Some clones in this sample may be carry-over from other donors' samples.

This clonotype occurred once. J is TRBJ2-3 and V is TRBV25-1; 10 positions agree with TRBD1. CDR3 length: 17 residues. With 3 bases clipped from V and 5 bases from J, the junction kept 11 bases outside the gene matches. Germline assignment: CDR1 MGHDK and CDR2 SYGVNS. DNA for the CDR3: TGTGCCAGCAGTGACCCCCGGACAGGGGGGAAAGGAGATACGCAGTATTTT. It specifies CASSDPRTGGKGDTQYF.

This rearrangement joins TRBV7-2 to TRBJ1-1; 8 bases map to TRBD1. The junction had 7 bases not matched to a gene; V was cut back by 5 bases and J by 5 bases. CDR1 and CDR2 from the germline V gene are SGHTA and FQGNSA. This CDR3 has 14 amino acids. This CDR3 reads CASSTRTGGTEAFF. The CDR3, as DNA: TGTGCCAGCAGCACCAGAACAGGGGGGACTGAAGCTTTCTTT.

The genes are TRBV6-5 and TRBJ2-7; D remains unclear. Germline V gives CDR1 MNHEY, CDR2 SVGAGI. The CDR3 has 13 residues. With 0 bases removed from V and 2 bases from J, the gap between germline ends came to 5 bases. The CDR3 nucleotides are TGTGCCAGCAGTTACTCCACTACCTACGAGCAGTACTTC. Amino acids: CASSYSTTYEQYF.

The chain links TRBV29-1 to TRBJ1-1, with 7 bases identical to TRBD1. The CDR3 is 16 residues long. Germline CDR1 SQVTM, CDR2 ANQGSEA. The junction had 7 bases not matched to a gene; V was cut back by 0 bases and J by 0 bases. The CDR3 loop is CSVEDRGGQLNTEAFF. The DNA of the CDR3 is TGCAGCGTTGAAGATAGAGGGGGACAGTTGAACACTGAAGCTTTCTTT.

This clonotype was counted at least ten times. The chain is built from TRBV7-2 and TRBJ1-1, with D unclear. The germline V gene has CDR1 SGHTA and CDR2 FQGNSA. Trimming pared 4 bases from V and 1 base from J, leaving 13 bases between. This CDR3 has 15 residues. The CDR3 sequence is CASSSPGRWNTEAFF. The CDR3 region has the DNA TGTGCCAGCAGCTCCCCCGGGAGGTGGAACACTGAAGCTTTCTTT.

The chain links TRBV12-3 or TRBV12-4 to TRBJ2-6, with 8 bases matching TRBD1. The CDR3 sequence is 18 residues long. V gave up 6 bases and J gave up 0 bases; unmatched junction bases: 10. CDR3 region: CASSRRGTGVSGANVLTF. CDR3 sequence (DNA): TGTGCCAGCAGCCGCCGTGGGACAGGCGTCTCTGGGGCCAACGTCCTGACTTTC.

V gene TRBV19 combines with J gene TRBJ1-1; possibly TRBD1 for D (6 bases). Per the germline V gene, CDR1 is LNHDA and CDR2 is SQIVND (reference sequence). V shed 1 base and J shed 8 bases, with 8 bases lying between them. The CDR3 is made up of 12 amino acids. CDR3: CASSIVTGEAFF. The CDR3, as DNA: TGTGCCAGTAGTATAGTTACAGGGGAAGCTTTCTTT.

In its sample, this clonotype was seen many times. This chain connects TRBV7-2 to TRBJ1-6, with 7 bases that match TRBD1. There are 14 residues in the CDR3. Germline V gene data show CDR1 as SGHTA and CDR2 as FQGNSA. Germline trimming cut 5 bases from V and 10 bases from J; bases unmatched to any gene: 8. The CDR3 loop is CASSPDRVSSPLHF. For the CDR3, the DNA is TGTGCCAGCAGCCCCGACAGGGTCAGCTCACCCCTCCACTTT.

This clonotype was detected a few times. The V and J genes are TRBV7-6 and TRBJ2-1; D is ambiguous. CDR1 and CDR2 (germline): SGHVS, FNYEAQ. The CDR3 is 16 amino acids. V shed 4 bases and J shed 0 bases, with 13 bases lying between them. CDR3 residues: CASSYQTPTSYNEQFF. DNA for the CDR3: TGTGCCAGCAGCTACCAGACACCGACCTCCTACAATGAGCAGTTCTTC.

V gene TRBV29-1 combines with J gene TRBJ2-1; 9 nucleotides match TRBD2. The CDR3 spans 16 residues. Trimming cost V 6 bases and J 7 bases; bases outside gene matches: 16. Germline lookup yields CDR1 SQVTM and CDR2 ANQGSEA. The CDR3, as DNA: TGCAGCGTCACCACCGAGGTGATAGCGGGGGCGAATGAGCAGTTCTTC. Translating it yields CSVTTEVIAGANEQFF.

This clonotype has a count of ten or more. V is TRBV7-8 and J is TRBJ2-5; D might be TRBD1 (5 bases). Germline assignment: CDR1 SGHVS and CDR2 FQNEAQ. This CDR3 contains 14 residues. V was pared by 6 bases and J by 5 bases, with 16 bases between. CDR3: CASRTDTSRETQYF. CDR3 in DNA: TGTGCCAGCAGGACGGACACCTCCCGTGAGACCCAGTACTTC.

CDR3 sequence: CASSLEGRGGYTF. The CDR3 region has the DNA TGTGCCAGCAGCTTAGAGGGCCGCGGGGGCTACACCTTC. V gene TRBV7-4 combines with J gene TRBJ1-2; no reliable D call. Germline CDR1 SGHVT, CDR2 SQSDAQ. This CDR3 is 13 amino acids long. Trimming pared 1 base from V and 8 bases from J, leaving 11 bases between. Looking up the rest from reference TRBV7-4 and TRBJ1-2 gives the full variable domain: GAGVSQSPRYKVAKRGRDVALRCDSISGHVTLYWYRQTLGQGSEVLTYSQSDAQRDKSGRPSGRFSAERPERSVSTLKIQRTEQGDSAVYLCASSLEGRGGYTFGSGTRLTVV.

This clonotype was counted between two and nine times. The chain combines TRBV6-1 with TRBJ2-1; 8 positions agree with TRBD1. The CDR3 spans 16 residues. The V and J ends lost 6 bases and 1 base, in that order; junction bases with no gene match: 8. CDR1 is MNHNS, CDR2 SASEGT, per germline. CDR3 region: CASRLGQGRSYNEQFF. DNA of the CDR3: TGTGCCAGCAGGCTAGGACAGGGTAGATCCTACAATGAGCAGTTCTTC.

This clonotype was seen only a few times. The V gene is TRBV20-1, the J gene TRBJ2-5; a possible D gene is TRBD1 (6 bases). CDR1 is DFQATT, CDR2 SNEGSKA, per germline (reference sequence). The length of the CDR3 is 14 residues. V lost 6 bases, J lost 5 bases, and 19 bases lay in between. The CDR3 is CSAPGVGAGETQYF. CDR3 sequence (DNA): TGCAGTGCCCCAGGGGTGGGAGCAGGGGAGACCCAGTACTTC.

V and J are TRBV19 and TRBJ2-6, with 7 positions matching TRBD2. This CDR3 has 20 amino acids. Looked up from germline, CDR1 is LNHDA and CDR2 is SQIVND (reference sequence). The trim removed 4 bases at V and 0 bases at J, leaving 15 bases unmatched. The CDR3 nucleotides read TGTGCCAGTAGTACCTCCCCTGGGAGGGCGTCTGCCTCTGGGGCCAACGTCCTGACTTTC. Protein product: CASSTSPGRASASGANVLTF.

The chain employs TRBV4-2 and TRBJ1-2; D may be TRBD1 (6 bases). The ends were cut back, 1 base at V and 4 bases at J, with 19 bases in the middle. The length of the CDR3 is 17 residues. Germline CDR1 reads LGHNA; CDR2 reads YNFKEQ. The CDR3 here is CASSQVFRDTSPYGYTF. In DNA, the CDR3 is TGTGCCAGCAGCCAAGTATTTAGGGACACATCTCCCTATGGCTACACCTTC.

The chain couples TRBV27 to TRBJ2-3, with TRBD1 matching over 9 bases. The ends lost 3 bases at V and 1 base at J; junction bases unmatched: 8. Germline values: CDR1 MNHEY, CDR2 SMNVEV (reference sequence). This CDR3 comprises 17 residues. In nucleotides, the CDR3 is TGTGCCAGCAGTTTTTTGCCGGGACAGGGCCGCACAGATACGCAGTATTTT. Encoded protein: CASSFLPGQGRTDTQYF.

This chain connects TRBV11-1 to TRBJ2-4; D tentatively reads TRBD1 or TRBD2 (5 bases each). The CDR3 contains 12 residues. The germline V gene has CDR1 SGHAT and CDR2 FQDESV (reference sequence). Between the trimmed V and J ends, which lost 8 bases and 5 bases, there was a span of 10 bases. CDR3 protein: CASGGVQNIQYF. CDR3 nucleotide sequence: TGTGCCAGCGGGGGAGTCCAAAACATTCAGTACTTC.

This clonotype was counted a few times. The gene calls are TRBV12-3 or TRBV12-4 and TRBJ2-1, with D possibly TRBD2 on 5 matching bases. CDR3 length: 13 residues. V was shortened by 6 bases and J by 10 bases, with 16 bases between the two germline ends. CDR3: CASSLSESGEQFF. The CDR3 DNA is TGTGCCAGCAGCCTGTCTGAATCGGGGGAGCAGTTCTTC.

The chain couples TRBV12-3 or TRBV12-4 to TRBJ1-5; TRBD1 aligns across 10 bases. The trim removed 2 bases at V and 1 base at J, leaving 5 bases unmatched. CDR3 size: 17 residues. CDR3 sequence: CASSLWTGGVSNQPQHF. In DNA, the CDR3 is TGTGCCAGCAGTTTATGGACAGGGGGTGTAAGCAATCAGCCCCAGCATTTT.

CDR3 amino acids: CASSATGTGGDEQFF. The CDR3 bases are TGTGCCAGCAGTGCCACAGGGACAGGGGGCGATGAGCAGTTCTTC. The chain carries TRBV28 and TRBJ2-1; TRBD1 aligns across 12 bases. This CDR3 spans 15 amino acids. CDR1 and CDR2 from the germline V gene are MDHEN and SYDVKM. Trimming took 5 bases from V and 8 from J; bases not matched to a gene: 7.

This chain links TRBV12-3 or TRBV12-4 with TRBJ2-1; 10 bases line up with TRBD2. Trimming at V came to 3 bases and at J to 5 bases, leaving 7 bases not matched to a gene. The CDR3 has 16 amino acids. Here the CDR3 reads CASSFRSGLADNEQFF. The CDR3 bases are TGTGCCAGCAGTTTTAGATCAGGACTAGCGGACAATGAGCAGTTCTTC.

A few counts support this clonotype. This chain uses TRBV6-2 or TRBV6-3 with TRBJ2-7; tentatively, D is TRBD2 (6 bases). Looked up from germline, CDR1 is MNHEY and CDR2 is SVGEGT. Trimming cost V 5 bases and J 6 bases, with 17 bases left between them. There are 14 residues in the CDR3. This CDR3 reads CASSNPAGKFEQYF. As DNA, the CDR3 is TGTGCCAGCAGTAACCCCGCGGGAAAATTCGAGCAGTACTTC.

V usage is TRBV4-3 and J usage is TRBJ2-3, with unresolved D. Germline V gene sequence: CDR1 LGHNA, CDR2 YSLEER. The CDR3 contains 15 residues. The V gene lost 5 bases and the J gene lost 1 base, with 13 bases spanning the gap. CDR3: CASSSAYDRTDTQYF. The CDR3 coding sequence is TGCGCCAGCAGCTCCGCGTACGATCGCACAGATACGCAGTATTTT.

This clonotype was counted only a few times. The chain recombines TRBV27 with TRBJ1-4; D may be TRBD1 (6 bases). Germline CDR1 and CDR2: MNHEY and SMNVEV (reference sequence). V was cut by 6 bases and J by 3 bases, with 14 bases left in between. The CDR3 is 15 residues long. CDR3 sequence reads: CASSTRDNPNEKLFF. CDR3 bases: TGTGCCAGCAGCACCCGGGACAACCCTAATGAAAAACTGTTTTTT.

This clonotype has just a few counts. The chain carries TRBV7-9 and TRBJ2-3; no clear D gene. The CDR3 covers 14 residues. V lost 5 bases to trimming and J lost 3 bases, with 12 bases between them. CDR1 is SEHNR, CDR2 FQNEAQ, per germline (reference sequence). CDR3 residues: CASSPLAVTDTQYF. The CDR3 region has the DNA TGTGCCAGCAGCCCCCTGGCGGTAACAGATACGCAGTATTTT.